This entry lists 21 T cell receptor beta chains sequenced from one sample in a study of long-term antiretroviral therapy in people with HIV. immunoSEQ v3.0 was run at survey level. This table comes from immunoSEQ multiplex PCR, and its TCRdb copy is limited to in-frame clones, with some not included. The sample contains 45,000 to 50,000 clones, 80% to 90% of which appear only once. The sequences come from unsorted PBMCs, collected 0.8 years after starting antiretroviral therapy. Source of these receptors: a woman aged 18-35 years with HIV.

The chain couples TRBV5-1 to TRBJ1-3; D uncertain. The V and J ends lost 0 bases and 0 bases respectively, with 7 bases between them. This CDR3 is built from 15 residues. In germline, CDR1 is SGHRS, CDR2 YFSETQ. The CDR3 region is CASSLAWNSGNTIYF. Here the CDR3 DNA reads TGCGCCAGCAGCTTGGCGTGGAACTCTGGAAACACCATATATTTT. The whole variable domain, filled in from reference TRBV5-1 and TRBJ1-3, reads KAGVTQTPRYLIKTRGQQVTLSCSPISGHRSVSWYQQTPGQGLQFLFEYFSETQRNKGNFPGRFSGRQFSNSRSEMNVSTLELGDSALYLCASSLAWNSGNTIYFGEGSWLTVV.

This chain uses TRBV18 with TRBJ2-3, with 9 bases that match TRBD2. The CDR3 contains 17 residues. The germline gives CDR1 KGHSH, CDR2 LQKENI. The V and J ends lost 3 bases and 3 bases, in that order; junction bases with no gene match: 10. This chain's CDR3 is CASSPETSGGRTDTQYF. The DNA of the CDR3 is TGTGCCAGCTCACCGGAGACTAGCGGAGGGAGGACAGATACGCAGTATTTT. The whole variable domain, remainder taken from reference TRBV18 and TRBJ2-3, is NAGVMQNPRHLVRRRGQEARLRCSPMKGHSHVYWYRQLPEEGLKFMVYLQKENIIDESGMPKERFSAEFPKEGPSILRIQQVVRGDSAAYFCASSPETSGGRTDTQYFGPGTRLTVL.

The chain is built from TRBV5-1 and TRBJ2-1, with 11 bases matching TRBD2. V shed 0 bases and J 8 bases; nucleotides not matched to a gene: 4. The CDR3 is 15 amino acids. Germline lookup yields CDR1 SGHRS and CDR2 YFSETQ. CDR3 sequence: CASSLELAGADEQFF. The DNA of the CDR3 is TGCGCCAGCAGCTTGGAACTAGCGGGGGCAGATGAGCAGTTCTTC.

V and J are TRBV7-9 and TRBJ1-1; possible D gene TRBD1, 5 bases. V was trimmed by 5 bases and J by 5 bases, leaving 9 bases between them. CDR1 and CDR2 from the germline V gene are SEHNR and FQNEAQ (reference sequence). The CDR3 covers 12 residues. CDR3 DNA: TGTGCCAGCAGCCTAAGGGGTACTGAAGCTTTCTTT. This sequence encodes CASSLRGTEAFF.

The rearrangement uses TRBV7-9 and TRBJ1-1; 8 bases align to TRBD1. Germline assignment: CDR1 SEHNR and CDR2 FQNEAQ (reference sequence). This CDR3 has 12 amino acids. With 5 bases clipped from V and 12 bases from J, the junction kept 8 bases outside the gene matches. CDR3 sequence: CASSRTGYSPFF. CDR3 nucleotides: TGTGCCAGCAGCCGGACAGGGTATTCGCCTTTCTTT.

The rearrangement links TRBV5-1 to TRBJ2-1; the D gene is possibly TRBD2 (6 bases). V shed 0 bases and J shed 6 bases, with 16 bases lying between them. Germline CDR1 SGHRS, CDR2 YFSETQ. The CDR3 has 16 residues. The CDR3 sequence is CASSLAEAIAVNEQFF. The CDR3 bases are TGCGCCAGCAGCTTGGCCGAGGCAATAGCGGTCAATGAGCAGTTCTTC.

The J gene is TRBJ1-3, the V gene TRBV5-6; D remains ambiguous. This CDR3 contains 12 residues. CDR1 and CDR2 from the germline V gene are SGHDT and YYEEEE. Deletions cut 5 bases from V and 4 bases from J, with 7 bases between. The CDR3 DNA reads as TGTGCCAGCAGTACACGGGGAAACACCATATATTTT. Translated, it gives CASSTRGNTIYF.

The chain couples TRBV7-2 to TRBJ2-7; 9 nucleotides line up with TRBD2. This CDR3 contains 15 residues. Germline V gene sequence: CDR1 SGHTA, CDR2 FQGNSA. The V segment lost 7 bases and the J segment 3 bases; nucleotides outside the gene matches: 10. This chain's CDR3 is CASTSIAGVSYEQYF. CDR3 nucleotide sequence: TGTGCCAGCACCTCAATAGCGGGAGTTAGCTACGAGCAGTACTTC.

The chain employs TRBV7-8 and TRBJ2-1, with 13 bases matching TRBD2. Unmatched junction bases numbered 8, after V lost 5 bases and J lost 7 bases. The V gene's germline CDR1 is SGHVS and CDR2 FQNEAQ. The CDR3 is 16 residues long. The CDR3 region has the DNA TGTGCCAGCAGCACCGGACTAGCGGGAGTGAGTAATGAGCAGTTCTTC. It translates to CASSTGLAGVSNEQFF. Filled out from reference TRBV7-8 and TRBJ2-1, the complete variable domain reads GAGVSQSPRYKVAKRGQDVALRCDPISGHVSLFWYQQALGQGPEFLTYFQNEAQLDKSGLPSDRFFAERPEGSVSTLKIQRTQQEDSAVYLCASSTGLAGVSNEQFFGPGTRLTVL.

The chain recombines TRBV11-2 with TRBJ2-1, with 12 bases that match TRBD2. Germline V gene data show CDR1 as SGHAT and CDR2 as FQNNGV. V was pared by 2 bases and J by 5 bases, with 1 base of the junction left unmatched. The CDR3 extends over 15 amino acids. DNA for the CDR3: TGTGCCAGCAGCTTAAGGACTAGCGGGGACAATGAGCAGTTCTTC. It encodes CASSLRTSGDNEQFF.

This chain connects TRBV28 to TRBJ2-7; no clear D. The V gene lost 1 base and the J gene lost 6 bases, with 10 bases spanning the gap. The CDR3 is made up of 13 amino acids. In germline, CDR1 is MDHEN, CDR2 SYDVKM. The CDR3: CASSLFRWTEQYF. In DNA, the CDR3 is TGTGCCAGCAGTTTATTTCGGTGGACCGAGCAGTACTTC.

The V call is TRBV15, the J call TRBJ2-1; the D gene is possibly TRBD2 (5 bases). This CDR3 has 17 residues. V shed 5 bases and J shed 6 bases, with 23 bases lying between them. Germline V gene lookup returns CDR1 LNHNV and CDR2 YYDKDF (reference sequence). The CDR3 DNA sequence: TGTGCCACCAGCGGGCCCCCGGGGAGTCCGCCGTTCAATGAGCAGTTCTTC. Encoded protein: CATSGPPGSPPFNEQFF.

The chain is built from TRBV5-6 and TRBJ2-1, with 7 bases lining up with TRBD2. The trim removed 5 bases at V and 9 bases at J, leaving 17 bases unmatched. The CDR3 runs 16 residues. Germline values: CDR1 SGHDT, CDR2 YYEEEE. CDR3 residues: CASRGMGGSAWGEQFF. The CDR3 nucleotides read TGTGCCAGCAGGGGGATGGGGGGGTCCGCCTGGGGTGAGCAGTTCTTC.

CDR3 sequence: CASSLGTTGINEQFF. CDR3 DNA sequence: TGTGCCAGCAGCTTAGGGACTACAGGGATAAATGAGCAGTTCTTC. This sequence joins TRBV7-9 and TRBJ2-1; D might be TRBD1 or TRBD2, each matching 6 bases. The CDR3 extends over 15 amino acids. V was trimmed by 1 base and J by 7 bases, leaving 14 bases between them. Germline lookup yields CDR1 SEHNR and CDR2 FQNEAQ (reference sequence).

This clone occurred once. V is TRBV6-5 and J is TRBJ2-5; TRBD2 is a possible D gene (6 bases). With 2 bases removed from V and 5 bases from J, the gap between germline ends came to 6 bases. The CDR3 has 12 residues. Germline loops: CDR1 MNHEY, CDR2 SVGAGI. The chain's CDR3 is CASSYRGETQYF. The CDR3 DNA sequence: TGTGCCAGCAGTTACCGGGGGGAGACCCAGTACTTC.

The chain couples TRBV2 to TRBJ2-7, with a possible D match to TRBD2 (6 bases). The CDR3 contains 12 residues. V gave up 8 bases and J gave up 4 bases, with 12 bases separating them. CDR1 is SNHLY, CDR2 FYNNEI, per germline. For the CDR3, the DNA is TGTGCCAGCGGGGAGGAACTTTACGAGCAGTACTTC. It translates to CASGEELYEQYF.

The chain recombines TRBV5-1 with TRBJ2-5, with TRBD1 matching over 8 bases. Germline V gene sequence: CDR1 SGHRS, CDR2 YFSETQ. V gave up 0 bases and J gave up 5 bases; unmatched junction bases: 9. CDR3 length: 16 residues. CDR3 sequence (DNA): TGCGCCAGCAGCTTGGGAACGACAGGGGCCGGGGAGACCCAGTACTTC. It codes for CASSLGTTGAGETQYF. The entire variable domain, with the rest obtained from reference TRBV5-1 and TRBJ2-5, is as follows: KAGVTQTPRYLIKTRGQQVTLSCSPISGHRSVSWYQQTPGQGLQFLFEYFSETQRNKGNFPGRFSGRQFSNSRSEMNVSTLELGDSALYLCASSLGTTGAGETQYFGPGTRLLVL.

The genes are TRBV18 and TRBJ2-7; D is unresolved. Per the germline V gene, CDR1 is KGHSH and CDR2 is LQKENI. The CDR3 has 14 residues. Trimming removed 0 bases at V and 1 base at J, with 7 bases between. The CDR3 DNA is TGTGCCAGCTCACCACCCTTATCGTCCTACGAGCAGTACTTC. Translated, it gives CASSPPLSSYEQYF. Looking up the rest from reference TRBV18 and TRBJ2-7 gives the full variable domain: NAGVMQNPRHLVRRRGQEARLRCSPMKGHSHVYWYRQLPEEGLKFMVYLQKENIIDESGMPKERFSAEFPKEGPSILRIQQVVRGDSAAYFCASSPPLSSYEQYFGPGTRLTVT.

The rearrangement uses TRBV9 and TRBJ2-7; TRBD2 is a possible D gene (6 bases). The CDR3 length is 14 residues. The ends were cut back, 0 bases at V and 6 bases at J, with 13 bases in the middle. Germline V gene lookup returns CDR1 SGDLS and CDR2 YYNGEE. The CDR3 nucleotides read TGTGCCAGCAGCGTAGGGTTAGGGAGGATCGAGCAGTACTTC. This encodes CASSVGLGRIEQYF.

This clone was found once. V usage is TRBV25-1 and J usage is TRBJ1-2; D may be TRBD1 (5 bases). The V end lost 11 bases, the J end lost 7 bases, and 26 bases lay between the germline ends. The CDR3 has 15 amino acids. Germline V gives CDR1 MGHDK, CDR2 SYGVNS. The CDR3 sequence is CASSLGTPPDFGYTF. CDR3 nucleotides: TGTGCCTCTTCTCTCGGGACTCCGCCAGATTTTGGCTACACCTTC.

This sequence joins TRBV9 and TRBJ1-5, with 9 bases identical to TRBD1. Trimming took 4 bases from V and 3 from J; bases not matched to a gene: 2. Germline lookup yields CDR1 SGDLS and CDR2 YYNGEE. CDR3 length equals 14 residues. CDR3 residues: CASSRDRVNQPQHF. The CDR3 DNA is TGTGCCAGCAGCAGGGACAGGGTCAATCAGCCCCAGCATTTT.